The TCR beta chain under discussion was sequenced for a study of blood T cell repertoires in COVID-19. The overall study: The study drew acute and convalescent COVID-19 samples from the United States, Italy and Spain.

Sequencing was performed with immunoSEQ multiplex PCR; in TCRdb, only in-frame clones are kept and a portion is missing. The sample shows about 200,000 clones, 70% to 85% of them seen only once. After removal of 7 bases from V and 4 bases from J, the junction contained 8 bases not matched to a gene. The CDR3 runs 15 residues. CDR1 and CDR2 (germline): SNHLY, FYNNEI. This clonotype originated in a human donor with acute or convalescent COVID-19. The donor label of this sample is uncertain. This rearrangement joins TRBV2 to TRBJ1-4; 8 bases map to TRBD1. Sequenced material: peripheral blood. The chain's CDR3 is CASKETGAGNEKLFF. For the CDR3, the DNA is TGTGCCAGCAAAGAGACAGGGGCTGGTAATGAAAAACTGTTTTTT.